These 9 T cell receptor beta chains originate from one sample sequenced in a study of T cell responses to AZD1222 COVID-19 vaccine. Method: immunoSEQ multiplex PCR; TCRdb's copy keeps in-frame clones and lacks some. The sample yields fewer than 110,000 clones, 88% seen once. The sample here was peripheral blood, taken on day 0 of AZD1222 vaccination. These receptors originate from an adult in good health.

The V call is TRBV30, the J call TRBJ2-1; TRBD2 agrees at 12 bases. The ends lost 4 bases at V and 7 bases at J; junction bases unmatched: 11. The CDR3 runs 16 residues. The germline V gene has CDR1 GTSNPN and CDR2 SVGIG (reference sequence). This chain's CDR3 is CAWTRHTGLAGNEQFF. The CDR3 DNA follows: TGTGCCTGGACCCGACATACTGGACTAGCGGGAAATGAGCAGTTCTTC.

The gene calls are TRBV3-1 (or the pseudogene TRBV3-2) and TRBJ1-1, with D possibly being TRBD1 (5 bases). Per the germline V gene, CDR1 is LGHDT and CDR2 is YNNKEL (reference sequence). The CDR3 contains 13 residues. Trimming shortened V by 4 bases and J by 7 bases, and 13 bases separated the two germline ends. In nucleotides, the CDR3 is TGTGCCAGCAGCCTTGACGAGGGGTTTGAAGCTTTCTTT. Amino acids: CASSLDEGFEAFF.

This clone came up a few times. The CDR3 loop is CASSSTGGTGVSEQYF. The CDR3 DNA reads TGTGCCAGCAGCTCCACTGGGGGGACAGGGGTTTCCGAGCAGTACTTC. The rearrangement joins TRBV7-9 to TRBJ2-7; TRBD1 matches 10 bases. CDR1 and CDR2 from the germline V gene are SEHNR and FQNEAQ (reference sequence). V shed 4 bases, J shed 6 bases, and the junction held 12 bases outside the gene matches. The CDR3 is 16 residues long.

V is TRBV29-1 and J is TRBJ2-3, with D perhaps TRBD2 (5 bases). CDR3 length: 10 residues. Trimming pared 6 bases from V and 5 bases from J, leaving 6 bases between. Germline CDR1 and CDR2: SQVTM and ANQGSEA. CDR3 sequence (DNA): TGCAGCGTGAGCGGAGATACGCAGTATTTT. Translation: CSVSGDTQYF.

The DNA for the CDR3 is TGTGCCAGCGCCCCACAGGGGTGGACTGAAGCTTTCTTT. Translated, it gives CASAPQGWTEAFF. The chain recombines TRBV9 with TRBJ1-1, with TRBD1 identical over 7 bases. Germline V gene data show CDR1 as SGDLS and CDR2 as YYNGEE. The CDR3 runs 13 residues. J was trimmed by 5 bases and V by 7 bases; bases with no gene match: 8.

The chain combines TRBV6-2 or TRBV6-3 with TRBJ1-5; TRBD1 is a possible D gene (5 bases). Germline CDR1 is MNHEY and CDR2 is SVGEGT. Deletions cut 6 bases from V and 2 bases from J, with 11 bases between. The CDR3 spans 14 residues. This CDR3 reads CASSWRGGNQPQHF. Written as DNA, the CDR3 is TGTGCCAGCAGCTGGAGGGGAGGCAATCAGCCCCAGCATTTT.

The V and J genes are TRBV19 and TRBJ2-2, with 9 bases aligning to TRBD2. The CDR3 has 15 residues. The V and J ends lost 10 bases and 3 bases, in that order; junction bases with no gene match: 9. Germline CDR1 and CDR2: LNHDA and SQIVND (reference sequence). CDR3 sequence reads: CATADLAGYTGELFF. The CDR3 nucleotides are TGTGCCACCGCAGACCTAGCGGGGTACACCGGGGAGCTGTTTTTT.

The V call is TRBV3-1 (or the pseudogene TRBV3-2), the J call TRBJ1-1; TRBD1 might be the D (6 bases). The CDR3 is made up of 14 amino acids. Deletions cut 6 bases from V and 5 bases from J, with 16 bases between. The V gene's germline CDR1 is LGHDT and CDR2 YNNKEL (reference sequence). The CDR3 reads CASSTSWGATEAFF. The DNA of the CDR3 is TGTGCCAGCAGTACATCGTGGGGGGCTACTGAAGCTTTCTTT.

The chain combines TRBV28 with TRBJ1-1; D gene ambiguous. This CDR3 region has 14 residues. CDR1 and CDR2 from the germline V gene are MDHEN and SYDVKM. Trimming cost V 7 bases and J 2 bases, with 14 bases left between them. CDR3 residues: CASTAGPGNTEAFF. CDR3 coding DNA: TGTGCCAGCACCGCAGGACCGGGCAACACTGAAGCTTTCTTT.